This TCR beta chain was identified during a study of Ad26.COV2.S vaccination and SARS-CoV-2 variants. As for the study in general: Enrolled in COV1001, the donor was in the Ad26.COV2.S trial arm, which received the vaccine. Participants got Ad26.COV2.S intramuscularly, once or twice 56 days apart. General observations from the study: Marked by substantial breadth, spike-specific CD8+ and CD4+ T cell responses were reportedly seen after vaccination.

Regarding treatment: 15 to 20 received Ad26.COV2.S at low or high dose, single or two shots; a few received placebo; per-sample allocation not given. Samples were taken on day 63 after the first vaccine or placebo injection. CDR1 and CDR2 (germline): SNHLY, FYNNEI. The V gene end was trimmed by 6 bases and the J gene end by 6 bases; junction bases not matched to a gene: 7. This CDR3 comprises 14 residues. About this clone: What it recognizes is unknown.

The assay was immunoSEQ multiplex PCR, and TCRdb's table has in-frame clones only and misses some. The sample holds approximately 500,000 clones, around nine tenths seen once. The sample here was peripheral blood, taken in a trial of Ad26.COV2.S vaccine versus placebo. V and J are TRBV2 and TRBJ2-3, with TRBD2 matching over 9 bases. The sequence came from a person between 18 and 65 years old who received the Ad26.COV2.S COVID-19 vaccine or a placebo. CDR3 bases: TGTGCCAGCAGCACCGGGACTAGCCTCGATACGCAGTATTTT. Translation gives CASSTGTSLDTQYF.